The entry below gives a single T cell receptor beta chain sequence along with its context. This sample is part of a study of blood T cell repertoires in COVID-19. Across the whole study: There were acute and convalescent COVID-19 samples, and they came from the United States, Italy and Spain. PBMCs, B-cell-depleted T cells, or T cells were the source of the cDNA or gDNA that made up the material.

Seattle participants joined during active infection and were tracked over time. In the authors' workflow: Scientists estimated how many nucleated cells there were by amplifying reference gene primers. Here immunoSEQ multiplex PCR was the method, and the copy in TCRdb shows in-frame clones only, minus some. Clonal size and the V and J genes are those of that table, whereas D and trimming came from the DNA. The data show roughly 350,000 clones, almost 90% seen once. V lost 2 bases and J 2 bases, leaving 13 bases between the germline ends. The CDR3 is made up of 15 amino acids. CDR1 and CDR2 from the germline V gene are SGHDT and YYEEEE.

The sequence was collected from a woman aged 70 to 79 with COVID-19, enrolled during active disease. J is TRBJ1-1 and V is TRBV5-6, with D possibly matching TRBD1 (6 bases). The material sequenced was peripheral blood. The CDR3 here is CASSFITGLNTEAFF. For the CDR3, the DNA is TGTGCCAGCAGCTTTATTACAGGGTTAAACACTGAAGCTTTCTTT.